This is a list of T cell receptor beta chains from one sample in a study of blood T cell repertoires in COVID-19. Measured with immunoSEQ multiplex PCR; TCRdb has only the in-frame clones, and not every one. The sample contains about 200,000 clones, approximately 90% of which appear only once. The sequenced sample consisted of peripheral blood. All receptors derive from a man between 60 and 70 years old with COVID-19, enrolled during active disease. The CDR3 runs from the conserved cysteine through the conserved F or W. D genes are given only for firm matches.

>TRBJ1-1|TRBV28|.
CASSLTGTEAFF
TGTGCCAGCAGTTTAACGGGGACTGAAGCTTTCTTT
>TRBJ1-1|TRBV7-9|TRBD1
CASSFWKGASTEAFF
TGTGCCAGCAGCTTTTGGAAGGGGGCGAGTACTGAAGCTTTCTTT
>TRBJ2-1|TRBV7-8|TRBD2
CASSSGLAGGREQFF
TGTGCCAGCAGCTCGGGACTAGCGGGGGGGAGAGAGCAGTTCTTC
>TRBJ1-2|TRBV27|TRBD1
CASSPRTGINYGYTF
TGTGCCAGCAGTCCCCGGACAGGGATTAACTATGGCTACACCTTC
>TRBJ2-2|TRBV19|.
CASTVYLNTGELFF
TGTGCCAGTACCGTGTACTTGAACACCGGGGAGCTGTTTTTT
>TRBJ1-2|TRBV28|TRBD1
CASSLHTGGADYGYTF
TGTGCCAGCAGTCTGCATACAGGGGGCGCGGACTATGGCTACACCTTC
>TRBJ1-2|TRBV2|.
CASSELGGRGYGYTF
TGTGCCAGCAGTGAATTGGGAGGGAGGGGTTATGGCTACACCTTC
>TRBJ2-7|TRBV6-5|TRBD1
CASSSSQTGGKEQYF
TGTGCCAGCAGTTCCTCCCAGACAGGGGGCAAGGAGCAGTACTTC
>TRBJ1-2|TRBV3-1/TRBV3-2|.
CASSQAPPGEGYTF
TGTGCCAGCAGCCAAGCTCCTCCAGGGGAAGGCTACACCTTC
>TRBJ1-5|TRBV19|.
CATTDRLRGQPQHF
TGTGCCACTACTGACAGGCTGAGGGGTCAGCCCCAGCATTTT
>TRBJ1-6|TRBV7-2|.
CASSLARTDNSPLHF
TGTGCCAGCAGCTTAGCGAGGACAGATAATTCACCCCTCCACTTT